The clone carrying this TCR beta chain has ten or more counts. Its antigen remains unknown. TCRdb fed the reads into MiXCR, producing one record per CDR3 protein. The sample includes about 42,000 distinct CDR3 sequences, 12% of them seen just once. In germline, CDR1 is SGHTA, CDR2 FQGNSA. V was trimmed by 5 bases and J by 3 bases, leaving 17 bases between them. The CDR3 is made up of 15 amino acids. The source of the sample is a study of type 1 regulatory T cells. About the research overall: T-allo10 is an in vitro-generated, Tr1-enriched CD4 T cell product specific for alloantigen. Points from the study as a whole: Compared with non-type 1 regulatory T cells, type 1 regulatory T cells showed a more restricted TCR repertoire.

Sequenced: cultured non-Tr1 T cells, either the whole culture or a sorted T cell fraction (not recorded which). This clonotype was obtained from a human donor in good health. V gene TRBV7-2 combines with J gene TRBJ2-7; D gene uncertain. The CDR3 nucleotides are TGTGCCAGCAGCCTCTTTACCGGGTCACTCTACGAGCAGTACTTC. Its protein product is CASSLFTGSLYEQYF.